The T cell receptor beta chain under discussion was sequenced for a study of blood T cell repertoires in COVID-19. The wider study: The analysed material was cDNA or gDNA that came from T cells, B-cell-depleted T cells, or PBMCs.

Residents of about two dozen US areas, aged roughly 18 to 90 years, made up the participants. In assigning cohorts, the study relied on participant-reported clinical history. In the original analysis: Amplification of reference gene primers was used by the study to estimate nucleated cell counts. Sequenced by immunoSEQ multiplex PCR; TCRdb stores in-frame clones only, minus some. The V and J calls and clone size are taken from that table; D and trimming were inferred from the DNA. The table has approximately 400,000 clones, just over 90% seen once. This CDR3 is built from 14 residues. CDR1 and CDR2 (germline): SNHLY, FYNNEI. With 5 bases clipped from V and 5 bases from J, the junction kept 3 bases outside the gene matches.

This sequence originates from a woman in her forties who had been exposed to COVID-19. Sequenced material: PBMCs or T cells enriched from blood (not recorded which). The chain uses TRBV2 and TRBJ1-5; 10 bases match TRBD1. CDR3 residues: CASSQDRGDQPQHF. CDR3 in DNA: TGTGCCAGCAGTCAGGACAGGGGGGATCAGCCCCAGCATTTT.